The next 18 T cell receptor beta chains were all read from a single sample in a study of technical replicates of blood from a handful of donors. The repertoire was sequenced with immunoSEQ multiplex PCR; TCRdb's copy has only in-frame clones and lacks some. The repertoire holds around 50,000 clones, with around 90% as singletons. Sequences were obtained from PBMCs. All receptors come from a human donor in good health. Some clones in this sample may be carry-over from other donors' samples.

V usage is TRBV18 and J usage is TRBJ1-2; D possibly corresponds to TRBD1 (5 bases). Germline loops: CDR1 KGHSH, CDR2 LQKENI. This CDR3 contains 16 residues. The V end lost 2 bases, the J end lost 1 base, and 14 bases lay between the germline ends. CDR3: CASSPIAGYSNYGYTF. The CDR3 bases are TGTGCCAGCTCACCAATCGCAGGGTACAGTAACTATGGCTACACCTTC.

The chain links TRBV30 to TRBJ2-7; 8 bases match TRBD1. The CDR3 totals 15 residues. J was trimmed by 0 bases and V by 2 bases; bases with no gene match: 6. Germline-derived CDR1 and CDR2 are GTSNPN and SVGIG (reference sequence). This CDR3 is CAWSPWDRSSYEQYF. The CDR3 DNA reads as TGTGCCTGGAGTCCCTGGGACAGGAGCTCCTACGAGCAGTACTTC.

This chain uses TRBV27 with TRBJ2-3; TRBD2 aligns across 14 bases. There are 14 residues in the CDR3. J was trimmed by 8 bases and V by 6 bases; bases with no gene match: 4. Germline V gives CDR1 MNHEY, CDR2 SMNVEV (reference sequence). CDR3 nucleotide sequence: TGTGCCAGCAGAGCCGGGACTAGCGGGGGTACGCAGTATTTT. Residues: CASRAGTSGGTQYF.

This clone occurred once. This chain links TRBV5-8 with TRBJ1-1, with TRBD1 identical over 8 bases. The CDR3 runs 15 residues. Per the germline V gene, CDR1 is SGHTS and CDR2 is YDEGEE. V was pared by 4 bases and J by 1 base, with 6 bases of the junction left unmatched. This CDR3 is CASSTRQGKNTEAFF. The CDR3 nucleotides are TGTGCCAGCAGCACGCGACAGGGGAAGAACACTGAAGCTTTCTTT.

The chain carries TRBV5-6 and TRBJ1-1; 11 positions match TRBD1. The V and J ends lost 4 bases and 3 bases, in that order; junction bases with no gene match: 11. Per the germline V gene, CDR1 is SGHDT and CDR2 is YYEEEE. This CDR3 has 17 amino acids. The CDR3 DNA sequence: TGTGCCAGCAGCACCGGGGGACAGGGGGTGAAGGACACTGAAGCTTTCTTT. Protein: CASSTGGQGVKDTEAFF.

J is TRBJ2-1 and V is TRBV5-6; D possibly corresponds to TRBD1 (7 bases). The CDR3 consists of 12 residues. The V gene's germline CDR1 is SGHDT and CDR2 YYEEEE. V dropped 3 bases and J dropped 15 bases, with 16 bases sitting between them. The CDR3 here is CASSSRQGGRFF. The CDR3, as DNA: TGTGCCAGCAGCTCCCGACAGGGAGGTCGGTTCTTC.

The V call is TRBV30, the J call TRBJ1-2; D perhaps matches TRBD1 (5 bases). The V and J ends lost 2 bases and 2 bases respectively, with 6 bases between them. Per the germline V gene, CDR1 is GTSNPN and CDR2 is SVGIG (reference sequence). This CDR3 is 12 amino acids long. This CDR3 reads CAWSKGNYGYTF. In DNA form, the CDR3 reads TGTGCCTGGAGTAAGGGGAACTATGGCTACACCTTC.

The chain joins TRBV5-6 to TRBJ2-7; the match to TRBD2 covers 8 bases. Germline CDR1 reads SGHDT; CDR2 reads YYEEEE. CDR3 length: 16 amino acids. V was clipped by 0 bases and J by 7 bases; unmatched bases: 12. In DNA form, the CDR3 reads TGTGCCAGCAGCTTGGGGGGCACTAGCGGTGTACGGGAGCAGTACTTC. It codes for CASSLGGTSGVREQYF.

This sequence joins TRBV5-4 and TRBJ2-5; D is perhaps TRBD2 (6 bases). Trimming removed 2 bases from V and 4 bases from J, with 12 bases in between. CDR3 length equals 14 residues. Per germline, CDR1 SGHNT and CDR2 YYREEE (reference sequence). The CDR3 spells CASSFGFSGETQYF. The CDR3 DNA follows: TGTGCCAGCAGCTTTGGTTTTAGCGGAGAGACCCAGTACTTC. Full variable domain (missing parts from reference TRBV5-4 and TRBJ2-5): ETGVTQSPTHLIKTRGQQVTLRCSSQSGHNTVSWYQQALGQGPQFIFQYYREEENGRGNFPPRFSGLQFPNYSSELNVNALELDDSALYLCASSFGFSGETQYFGPGTRLLVL.

This CDR3 reads CAWSPSGTHGETQYF. The CDR3 bases are TGTGCCTGGAGCCCGAGCGGGACCCACGGGGAGACCCAGTACTTC. The chain combines TRBV30 with TRBJ2-5, with 7 bases lining up with TRBD2. Losses at the gene ends were 3 bases for V and 5 bases for J; bases not matched to a gene: 12. Germline assignment: CDR1 GTSNPN and CDR2 SVGIG (reference sequence). The CDR3 sequence is 15 residues long.

This chain uses TRBV6-5 with TRBJ1-2; TRBD1 agrees at 7 bases. This CDR3 contains 14 residues. V lost 6 bases and J lost 1; bases outside the gene matches: 5. CDR1 is MNHEY, CDR2 SVGAGI, per germline. CDR3 nucleotides: TGTGCCAGCAGACCTTACAGGGGTAACTATGGCTACACCTTC. Amino acid sequence: CASRPYRGNYGYTF.

In DNA form, the CDR3 reads TGCGCCAGCAGCTACGGGACTAGCAGAAACACAGATACGCAGTATTTT. Translating gives CASSYGTSRNTDTQYF. The chain carries TRBV5-1 and TRBJ2-3; 9 bases are a match to TRBD2. V lost 3 bases, J lost 2 bases, and 7 bases stayed unmatched. This CDR3 region has 16 residues. Germline assignment: CDR1 SGHRS and CDR2 YFSETQ.

This chain joins TRBV5-4 and TRBJ2-7; D is unresolved. Trimming took 1 base from V and 7 from J, leaving 18 bases between them. CDR1 is SGHNT and CDR2 is YYREEE in the germline V gene (reference sequence). This CDR3 is 15 amino acids long. The CDR3 loop reads CASSLSGPRASEQYF. The DNA of the CDR3 is TGTGCCAGCAGCTTGAGTGGTCCCCGAGCCTCGGAGCAGTACTTC.

The rearrangement links TRBV7-7 to TRBJ2-2; D unresolved. Trimming removed 5 bases at V and 4 bases at J, with 17 bases between. Germline lookup yields CDR1 SSHAT and CDR2 FNYEAQ (reference sequence). The CDR3 length is 16 residues. CDR3 in amino acids: CASSPQTTPGTGELFF. Here the CDR3 DNA reads TGTGCCAGCAGCCCCCAGACGACCCCGGGCACCGGGGAGCTGTTTTTT.

The count of this clone is one. The rearrangement joins TRBV9 to TRBJ2-2; 11 bases fit TRBD2. Germline CDR1 is SGDLS and CDR2 is YYNGEE. V was clipped by 0 bases and J by 3 bases; unmatched bases: 4. CDR3 length equals 17 residues. The CDR3 DNA sequence: TGTGCCAGCAGCGTAGGGCTAGCGGGGGGAGACACCGGGGAGCTGTTTTTT. Translating gives CASSVGLAGGDTGELFF.

The rearrangement uses TRBV5-1 and TRBJ2-5; D is unclear. The CDR3 has 13 residues. From germline, CDR1 is SGHRS and CDR2 YFSETQ. V lost 2 bases, J lost 0 bases, and 5 bases lay in between. CDR3 nucleotides: TGCGCCAGCAGCTTTGAGTACCAAGAGACCCAGTACTTC. This encodes CASSFEYQETQYF.

This clone was seen a single time. The chain has TRBV7-2 and TRBJ2-1, with TRBD2 as a possible D gene (6 bases). V gave up 4 bases and J gave up 4 bases, with 11 bases separating them. The CDR3 spans 14 residues. Per germline, CDR1 SGHTA and CDR2 FQGNSA. CDR3 bases: TGTGCCAGCAGCTATCGGACTATTTACAATGAGCAGTTCTTC. This gives the protein CASSYRTIYNEQFF.

The rearrangement links TRBV7-2 to TRBJ1-2; 9 bases agree with TRBD1. Unmatched junction bases numbered 4, after V lost 3 bases and J lost 11 bases. The CDR3 contains 12 residues. Germline assignment: CDR1 SGHTA and CDR2 FQGNSA. CDR3 DNA sequence: TGTGCCAGCAGCTTTGACAGGGGGAAGTACACCTTC. It is translated as CASSFDRGKYTF.